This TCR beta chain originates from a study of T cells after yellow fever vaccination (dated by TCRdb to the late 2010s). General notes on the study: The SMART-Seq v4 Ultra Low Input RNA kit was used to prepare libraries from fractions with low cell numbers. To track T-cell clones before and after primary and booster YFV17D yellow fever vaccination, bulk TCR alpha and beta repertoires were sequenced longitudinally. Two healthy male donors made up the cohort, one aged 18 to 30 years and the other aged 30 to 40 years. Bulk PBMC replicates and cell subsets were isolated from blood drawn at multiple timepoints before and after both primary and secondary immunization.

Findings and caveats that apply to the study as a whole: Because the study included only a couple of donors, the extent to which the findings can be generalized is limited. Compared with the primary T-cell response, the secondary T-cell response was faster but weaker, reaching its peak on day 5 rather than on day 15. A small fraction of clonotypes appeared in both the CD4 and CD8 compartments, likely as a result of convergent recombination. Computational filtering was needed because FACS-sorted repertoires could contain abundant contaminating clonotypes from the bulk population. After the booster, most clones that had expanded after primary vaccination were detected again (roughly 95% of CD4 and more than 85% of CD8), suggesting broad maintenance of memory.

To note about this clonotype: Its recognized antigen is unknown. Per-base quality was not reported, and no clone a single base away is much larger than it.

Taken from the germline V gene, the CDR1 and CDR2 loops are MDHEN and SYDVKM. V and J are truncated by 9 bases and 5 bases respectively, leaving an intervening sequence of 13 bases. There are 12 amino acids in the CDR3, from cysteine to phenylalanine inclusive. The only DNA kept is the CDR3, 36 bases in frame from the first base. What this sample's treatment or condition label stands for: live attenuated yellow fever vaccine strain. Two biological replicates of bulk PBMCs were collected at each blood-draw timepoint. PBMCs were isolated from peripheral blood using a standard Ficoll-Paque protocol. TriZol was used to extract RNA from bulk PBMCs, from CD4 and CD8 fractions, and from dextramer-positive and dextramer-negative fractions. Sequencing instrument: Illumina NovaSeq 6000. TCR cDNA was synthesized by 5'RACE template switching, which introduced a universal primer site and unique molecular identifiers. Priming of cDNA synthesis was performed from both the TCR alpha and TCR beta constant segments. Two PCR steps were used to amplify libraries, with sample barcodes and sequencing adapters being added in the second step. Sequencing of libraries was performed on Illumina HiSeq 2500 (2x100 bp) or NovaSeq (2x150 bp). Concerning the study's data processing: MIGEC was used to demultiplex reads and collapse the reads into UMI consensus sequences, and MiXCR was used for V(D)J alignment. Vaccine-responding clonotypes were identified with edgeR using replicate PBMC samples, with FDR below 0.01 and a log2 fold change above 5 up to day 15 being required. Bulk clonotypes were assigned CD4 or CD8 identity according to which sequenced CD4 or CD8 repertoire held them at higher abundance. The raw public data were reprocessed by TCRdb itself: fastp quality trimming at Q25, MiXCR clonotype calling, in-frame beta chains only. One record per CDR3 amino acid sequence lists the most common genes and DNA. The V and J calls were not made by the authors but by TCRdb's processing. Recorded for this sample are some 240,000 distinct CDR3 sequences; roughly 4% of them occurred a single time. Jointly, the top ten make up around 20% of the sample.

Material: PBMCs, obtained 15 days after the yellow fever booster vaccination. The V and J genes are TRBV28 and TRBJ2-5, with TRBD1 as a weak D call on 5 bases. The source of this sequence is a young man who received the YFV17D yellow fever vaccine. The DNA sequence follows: TGTGCCAGTCAGGGTGCGCGGGAGACCCAGTACTTC. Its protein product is CASQGARETQYF.